The present entry profiles one T cell receptor beta chain with its context. The data are from a study of blood T cell repertoires in COVID-19. Turning to the study itself: The analysed material was cDNA or gDNA that came from T cells, B-cell-depleted T cells, or PBMCs.

In the study's own analysis: By means of reference gene primer amplification, nucleated cell counts were estimated. Assay used: immunoSEQ multiplex PCR; TCRdb lists only in-frame clones, some missing. From that table come the V and J calls and clone size; the DNA was used to work out D and trimming. The repertoire includes under 250,000 clones, around nine tenths of them detected once, and around 1.7% sits in the top ten. The clonotype was recovered from a woman aged 60 to 75 who had recovered from COVID-19. Material: peripheral blood.

The CDR3 loop is CASSLVGTPVGAFF. CDR3 bases: TGTGCCAGCAGCTTGGTCGGGACACCCGTGGGGGCTTTCTTT. The J gene is TRBJ1-1, the V gene TRBV5-6; D might be TRBD1 (6 bases). CDR1 and CDR2 (germline): SGHDT, YYEEEE. Trimming took 0 bases from V and 11 from J, leaving 17 bases between them. The CDR3 runs 14 residues.